This T cell receptor (beta chain) was recovered during a study of shared clonotypes between healthy human individuals. The assay was immunoSEQ multiplex PCR, and TCRdb's table has in-frame clones only and misses some. The table records more than 2,000,000 clones, approximately 95% of them present only once. CD4+ cells yielded CD45RA+ naive and CD45RA-negative memory subsets. Germline V gives CDR1 SGHTA, CDR2 FQGNSA. The CDR3 has 15 residues. Trimming removed 5 bases from V and 5 bases from J, with 15 bases in between. The chain employs TRBV7-2 and TRBJ1-4; possible D gene TRBD1, 5 bases. This sequence was found in a young man in good health. Some clones in this sample may be carry-over from other donors' samples. Sequencing was carried out using naive CD4+ T cells from PBMCs. Subset described: CD45RA+ positively selected. In DNA form, the CDR3 reads TGTGCCAGCAGCATACCGGGACCGGTAAATGAAAAACTGTTTTTT. This encodes CASSIPGPVNEKLFF.